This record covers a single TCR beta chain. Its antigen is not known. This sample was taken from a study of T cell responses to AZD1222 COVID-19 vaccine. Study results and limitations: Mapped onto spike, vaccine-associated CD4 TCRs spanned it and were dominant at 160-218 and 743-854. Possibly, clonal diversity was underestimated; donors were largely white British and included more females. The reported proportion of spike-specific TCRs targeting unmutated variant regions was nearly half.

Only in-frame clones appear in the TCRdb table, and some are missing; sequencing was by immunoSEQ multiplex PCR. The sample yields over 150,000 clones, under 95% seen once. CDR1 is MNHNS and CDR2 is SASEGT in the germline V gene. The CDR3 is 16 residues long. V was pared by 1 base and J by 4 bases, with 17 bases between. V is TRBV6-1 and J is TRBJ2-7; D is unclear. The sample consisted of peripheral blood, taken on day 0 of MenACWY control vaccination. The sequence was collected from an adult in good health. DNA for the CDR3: TGTGCCAGCAGTGAAGATTTTGTTCGGCCCCCATACGAGCAGTACTTC. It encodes CASSEDFVRPPYEQYF.